This T cell receptor (beta chain) came from a study of cytomegalovirus exposure and HLA in healthy donors. Study-wide results and limits: Reportedly, cytomegalovirus status was diagnosed with high sensitivity and specificity.

V trimming: 7 bases; J trimming: 3 bases; junction bases outside the gene matches: 7. CDR1 is MNHEY, CDR2 SMNVEV, per germline (reference sequence). The CDR3 spans 15 residues. Method: immunoSEQ multiplex PCR; TCRdb's copy keeps in-frame clones and lacks some. The table has under 200,000 clones, roughly 89% seen once. About this clone itself: Its specificity is unknown.

The specimen sequenced was PBMCs. The chain employs TRBV27 and TRBJ2-1; 9 bases align to TRBD2. This receptor was identified in a woman aged 18 to 35 in good health and CMV-seropositive. CDR3 nucleotides: TGTGCCAGCAACCCGGGACTAGCTTTCTACAATGAGCAGTTCTTC. This codes for CASNPGLAFYNEQFF.